This T cell receptor beta chain was observed in a study of T cell repertoires in cytomegalovirus infection (dated by TCRdb to the late 2010s). Turning to the overall study: Alongside well-studied HLA-B-restricted epitopes, the peptide stimulations were aimed at recently identified HLA-C-restricted CMV epitopes, whose presentation resists viral immunomodulation. Donor HLA type was relevant to the analysis, as public TCR beta signatures indicated carriage of CMV infection together with the matching HLA type.

Turning to this clonotype: Its antigen is still unknown. It has no much larger one-base neighbor in the sample; base qualities were not kept.

This specimen's treatment or condition label, per the study, means: in vitro stimulation with specific CMV peptide epitopes to enrich CMV-specific T cells. The run used an Illumina HiSeq 1500. In-frame beta chains were kept once TCRdb had trimmed the public reads at Q25 with fastp and called clones with MiXCR. CDR3 protein duplicates are merged, each entry listing the most common genes and DNA. The sample profile shows around 540,000 distinct CDR3 sequences; 30% to 35% of them were found once. 17% of the sample is held by the ten biggest clonotypes. Overall study results and their limits: Cumulative frequency of public TCR beta family members discriminated carriers of CMV infection plus the relevant HLA type in this cohort and an independent roughly 330-donor cohort. The ex vivo response was dominated by HLA-C-restricted CMV-specific TCR beta clonotypes, and the single most frequent clonotype in two of eight donors was supplied by these HLA-C-restricted clonotypes.

The CDR3 goes from the cysteine to the valine over 17 residues. Kept here is only the CDR3 DNA, which spans 51 bases and is read in frame from base 1. The V and J ends are trimmed by 1 base and 3 bases, leaving 20 bases between them. CDR1 and CDR2, looked up from the germline V gene, are SGHRS and YFSETQ. This TCR was sampled from a human donor in good health (CMV status not recorded). Some clones in this sample may be carry-over from other donors' samples. The rearranged segments are TRBV5-1 and TRBJ2-7, with the D gene tentatively TRBD1 or TRBD2, based on 7 matching bases in each. Specimen: cultured PBMCs, collected from culture after CMV antigen stimulation. The nucleotide sequence reads TGCGCCAGCAGCTTGAGGGGGGGAGCAGGGGGGCTCTACGAGCAGTACGTC. It translates as CASSLRGGAGGLYEQYV.